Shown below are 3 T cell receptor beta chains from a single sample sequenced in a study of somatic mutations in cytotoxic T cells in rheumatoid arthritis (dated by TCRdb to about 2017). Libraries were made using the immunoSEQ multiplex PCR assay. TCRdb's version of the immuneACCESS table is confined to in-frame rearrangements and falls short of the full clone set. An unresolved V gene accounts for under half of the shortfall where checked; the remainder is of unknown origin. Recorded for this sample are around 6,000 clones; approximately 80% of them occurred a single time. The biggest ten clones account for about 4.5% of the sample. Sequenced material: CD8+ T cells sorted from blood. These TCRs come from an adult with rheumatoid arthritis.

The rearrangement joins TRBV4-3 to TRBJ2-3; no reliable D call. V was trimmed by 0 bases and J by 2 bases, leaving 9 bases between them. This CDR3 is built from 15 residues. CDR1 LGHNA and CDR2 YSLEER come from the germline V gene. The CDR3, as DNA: TGCGCCAGCAGCCAAGATCCTAGTACCACAGATACGCAGTATTTT. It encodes CASSQDPSTTDTQYF.

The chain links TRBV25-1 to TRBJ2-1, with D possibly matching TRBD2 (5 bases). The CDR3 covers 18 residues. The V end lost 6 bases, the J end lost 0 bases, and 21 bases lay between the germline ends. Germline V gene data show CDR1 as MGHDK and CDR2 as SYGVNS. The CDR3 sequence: CASSPGSRPDPSYNEQFF. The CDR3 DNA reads TGTGCCAGCAGCCCGGGGAGCAGACCAGACCCCTCCTACAATGAGCAGTTCTTC.

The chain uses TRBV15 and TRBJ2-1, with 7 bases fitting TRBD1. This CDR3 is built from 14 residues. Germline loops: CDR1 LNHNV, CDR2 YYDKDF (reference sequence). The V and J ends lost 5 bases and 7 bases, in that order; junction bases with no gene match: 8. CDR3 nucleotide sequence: TGTGCCACCAGCTCAGGGACAGAGGGGAATGAGCAGTTCTTC. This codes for CATSSGTEGNEQFF.